Below are 12 T cell receptor beta chains sequenced from a single sample in a study of blood T cell repertoires in COVID-19. Sequenced by immunoSEQ multiplex PCR; TCRdb stores in-frame clones only, minus some. This table holds 200,000 to 250,000 clones, 80% to 90% found once. Sample: peripheral blood. All receptors derive from a man aged 45 to 65 who had recovered from COVID-19.

The chain carries TRBV12-3 or TRBV12-4 and TRBJ1-6; possibly TRBD1 for D (6 bases). The V end was cut by 2 bases, the J end by 12 bases, with 11 bases between. The CDR3 has 13 residues. CDR3 amino acids: CASSLNRVLPLHF. The CDR3 nucleotides are TGTGCCAGCAGTTTAAACAGGGTTCTACCCCTCCACTTT.

The chain combines TRBV28 with TRBJ2-1, with TRBD2 matching over 11 bases. Germline assignment: CDR1 MDHEN and CDR2 SYDVKM. Trimming at V came to 6 bases and at J to 5 bases, leaving 6 bases not matched to a gene. The CDR3 sequence is 15 residues long. The CDR3 region is CASRDGTSGNNEQFF. The CDR3 coding sequence is TGTGCCAGCAGAGACGGGACTAGCGGTAACAATGAGCAGTTCTTC. Full variable domain (outside the CDR3, taken from reference TRBV28 and TRBJ2-1): DVKVTQSSRYLVKRTGEKVFLECVQDMDHENMFWYRQDPGLGLRLIYFSYDVKMKEKGDIPEGYSVSREKKERFSLILESASTNQTSMYLCASRDGTSGNNEQFFGPGTRLTVL.

This clone was found a few times. The genes are TRBV18 and TRBJ2-7, with 11 bases matching TRBD2. The germline gives CDR1 KGHSH, CDR2 LQKENI. Trimming cost V 5 bases and J 4 bases; bases outside gene matches: 7. The CDR3 length is 15 residues. Here the CDR3 reads CASSLTSGREYEQYF. The CDR3 DNA reads TGTGCCAGCTCATTAACTAGCGGGAGAGAGTACGAGCAGTACTTC.

This clone has just a few counts. The chain recombines TRBV5-4 with TRBJ2-5, with 7 positions matching TRBD2. CDR3 size: 18 residues. Germline V lookup: CDR1 SGHNT, CDR2 YYREEE (reference sequence). V lost 5 bases and J lost 4; bases outside the gene matches: 20. The CDR3 nucleotides read TGTGCCAGCAGACCAACGGGGAGGGCAGAACAAAACGGAGAGACCCAGTACTTC. Amino acids: CASRPTGRAEQNGETQYF.

This clone has just a few counts. This sequence joins TRBV27 and TRBJ2-5, with 10 bases aligning to TRBD2. Germline CDR1 and CDR2: MNHEY and SMNVEV (reference sequence). V was pared by 9 bases and J by 1 base, with 5 bases of the junction left unmatched. This CDR3 is built from 14 residues. Here the CDR3 reads CASRLAGSQETQYF. The CDR3, as DNA: TGTGCCAGTAGACTAGCGGGTAGCCAAGAGACCCAGTACTTC.

This clone was detected a few times. The chain employs TRBV6-2 or TRBV6-3 and TRBJ1-2, with a weak D call TRBD1 (5 bases). The CDR3 runs 15 residues. Trimming removed 2 bases at V and 4 bases at J, with 14 bases between. CDR1 is MNHEY and CDR2 is SVGEGT in the germline V gene. Here the CDR3 reads CASSYRSGGTYGYTF. For the CDR3, the DNA is TGTGCCAGCAGTTACAGGTCCGGGGGGACCTATGGCTACACCTTC.

V and J are TRBV7-9 and TRBJ2-7; possible D gene TRBD1, 6 bases. This CDR3 has 15 amino acids. Germline CDR1 is SEHNR and CDR2 is FQNEAQ (reference sequence). Trimming pared 3 bases from V and 3 bases from J, leaving 15 bases between. CDR3 amino acids: CASSFDRSDLYEQYF. The DNA for the CDR3 is TGTGCCAGCAGCTTCGACAGGAGCGATCTCTACGAGCAGTACTTC.

V gene TRBV28 combines with J gene TRBJ2-1; 11 bases are shared with TRBD2. Germline lookup yields CDR1 MDHEN and CDR2 SYDVKM. This CDR3 is built from 15 residues. After removal of 7 bases from V and 7 bases from J, the junction contained 9 bases not matched to a gene. Here the CDR3 DNA reads TGTGCCAGCATCCTAAGGACTAGCGGGTGGAATGAGCAGTTCTTC. This translates into CASILRTSGWNEQFF.

The rearrangement joins TRBV4-2 to TRBJ2-1; tentatively, D is TRBD1 (5 bases). The V gene's germline CDR1 is LGHNA and CDR2 YNFKEQ. Trimming pared 6 bases from V and 10 bases from J, leaving 16 bases between. This CDR3 comprises 13 residues. The CDR3 nucleotides read TGTGCCAGCAGTAATAGCCAGGACATCGAGCAGTTCTTC. Amino acid sequence: CASSNSQDIEQFF.

V usage is TRBV10-3 and J usage is TRBJ2-3; maybe TRBD2 (5 bases). Trimming cost V 7 bases and J 6 bases, with 14 bases left between them. This CDR3 region has 13 residues. From germline, CDR1 is ENHRY and CDR2 SYGVKD. CDR3 loop: CAITARWEDTQYF. The CDR3 DNA sequence: TGTGCCATCACTGCCCGGTGGGAGGATACGCAGTATTTT.

The rearrangement joins TRBV7-2 to TRBJ2-4, with 11 bases matching TRBD2. Trimming at V came to 5 bases and at J to 3 bases, leaving 12 bases not matched to a gene. The germline gives CDR1 SGHTA, CDR2 FQGNSA. CDR3 length: 18 residues. CDR3 residues: CASSTSGTSGVRKNIQYF. The CDR3, as DNA: TGTGCCAGCAGCACCTCCGGGACTAGCGGCGTTCGCAAAAACATTCAGTACTTC. The variable domain in full, completed from reference TRBV7-2 and TRBJ2-4, reads GAGVSQSPSNKVTEKGKDVELRCDPISGHTALYWYRQSLGQGLEFLIYFQGNSAPDKSGLPSDRFSAERTGGSVSTLTIQRTQQEDSAVYLCASSTSGTSGVRKNIQYFGAGTRLSVL.

The chain uses TRBV10-3 and TRBJ2-4; D may be TRBD2 (6 bases). Germline V gene lookup returns CDR1 ENHRY and CDR2 SYGVKD. CDR3 length: 13 amino acids. V lost 5 bases to trimming and J lost 8 bases, with 13 bases between them. For the CDR3, the DNA is TGTGCCATCAGTACCGCGGGGATGGACATTCAGTACTTC. It specifies CAISTAGMDIQYF.